This T cell receptor beta chain appears in the sequencing data of a study of T cell responses to AZD1222 COVID-19 vaccine. Study background: Pooled samples include second doses given at about 4 or 12 weeks. The study's findings and limits: The reported proportion of spike-specific TCRs targeting unmutated variant regions was nearly half. Mostly white British, mostly female donors; authors suggested clonal diversity may be underestimated.

The assay was immunoSEQ multiplex PCR, and TCRdb's table has in-frame clones only and misses some. The profile shows about 120,000 clones, approximately 86% of them singletons. A single count supports this clone. Antigen specificity is unknown. Germline loops: CDR1 SGHRS, CDR2 YFSETQ. The ends lost 4 bases at V and 6 bases at J; junction bases unmatched: 16. The CDR3 runs 18 residues. This TCR was sampled from an adult in good health. This material consisted of peripheral blood, taken on day 0 of AZD1222 vaccination. This chain links TRBV5-1 with TRBJ2-1; 10 bases are shared with TRBD2. The CDR3 loop is CASSPQGPLAGAANEQFF. In DNA, the CDR3 is TGCGCCAGCAGCCCACAAGGACCCCTAGCGGGAGCGGCCAATGAGCAGTTCTTC.